Below, 3 T cell receptor beta chains from the same sample are listed, as sequenced in a study of spatial heterogeneity in lung cancer (dated by TCRdb to the late 2010s). General study outcomes and caveats: The tumor nonsynonymous mutation count correlated with the number of expanded alpha and beta TCRs within the tumor.

The library was prepared using 5' RACE. The instrument given in TCRdb is NextSeq 500. TCRdb trimmed public reads at Q25 via fastp, called clones via MiXCR and kept in-frame beta chains. CDR3 protein duplicates are merged, each entry listing the most common genes and DNA. The sample table contains around 26,000 distinct CDR3 sequences; only one count was recorded for roughly 10% of them. 7.5% to 9% of the sample is taken by the ten largest. The sample's time point label is to be understood as: sample taken at primary tumor resection. These receptors lack a known antigen. The input for sequencing was lung tumor tissue, taken at surgery. The receptor source for this set is a male donor with early-stage non-small cell lung cancer.

This clonotype was picked up many times. This chain uses TRBV11-2 with TRBJ1-2; D not certain. V was clipped by 8 bases and J by 9 bases, with 28 bases between them. Germline loops: CDR1 SGHAT, CDR2 FQNNGV. The CDR3 contains 16 residues. The CDR3, as DNA: TGTGCCAGCGGGCATCGGTACGGACCGGGGTCCAACCGCTACACCTTC. Its translation is CASGHRYGPGSNRYTF.

This clonotype was detected many times. The V and J genes are TRBV18 and TRBJ2-2; a possible D gene is TRBD1 (6 bases). This CDR3 is 15 amino acids long. V lost 2 bases and J lost 4, with 11 bases in between. Germline V gene lookup returns CDR1 KGHSH and CDR2 LQKENI. Written as DNA, the CDR3 is TGTGCCAGCTCACCAGGCAGGGGCCTCACCGGGGAGCTGTTTTTT. It is translated as CASSPGRGLTGELFF. Filled out from reference TRBV18 and TRBJ2-2, the complete variable domain reads NAGVMQNPRHLVRRRGQEARLRCSPMKGHSHVYWYRQLPEEGLKFMVYLQKENIIDESGMPKERFSAEFPKEGPSILRIQQVVRGDSAAYFCASSPGRGLTGELFFGEGSRLTVL.

V gene TRBV5-1 combines with J gene TRBJ1-1; unclear D gene. V lost 6 bases and J lost 1, with 4 bases in between. The germline V gene encodes CDR1 SGHRS and CDR2 YFSETQ. CDR3 length equals 11 residues. The CDR3 DNA reads as TGCGCCAGCATGGGGAACACTGAAGCTTTCTTT. Protein: CASMGNTEAFF.